This TCR beta chain stems from a study of early T cells in non-severe SARS-CoV-2 infection. For the study at large: Sequencing of bulk RNA from unsorted whole blood was done, without chain pairing. The study's findings and limits: Using VDJdb, the matching emphasized anti-spike CD8 responses while missing private and CD4 specificities.

The library protocol tagged individual cDNA molecules with unique molecular identifiers. TCRdb used MiXCR to reprocess the 5' RACE reads, holding one entry per CDR3 protein. Of more than 50,000 distinct CDR3 sequences in the sample, about 12% were seen once. This clonotype appeared many times. The antigen is undetermined. Input material: whole blood. The sequence came from an adult who was a healthcare worker with PCR-confirmed SARS-CoV-2 infection or an uninfected control (not recorded which).

The CDR3 DNA is TGTGCCAGCACCCCTGACGGAGATGACAATCAGCCCCAGCATTTT. Translating gives CASTPDGDDNQPQHF. This sequence joins TRBV12-3 or TRBV12-4 and TRBJ1-5; D is uncertain. Trimming stripped 7 bases from V and 3 bases from J, with 16 bases between. The CDR3 covers 15 residues.